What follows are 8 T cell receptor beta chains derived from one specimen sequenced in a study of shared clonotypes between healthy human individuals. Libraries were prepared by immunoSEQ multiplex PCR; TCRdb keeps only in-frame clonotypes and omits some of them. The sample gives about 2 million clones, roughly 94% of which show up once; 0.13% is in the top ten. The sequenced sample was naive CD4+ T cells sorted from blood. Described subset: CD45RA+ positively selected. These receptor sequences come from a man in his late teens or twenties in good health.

CDR3 region: CASSRDRVPREQYF. The CDR3 bases are TGCGCCAGCAGCAGGGACAGGGTTCCTCGAGAGCAGTACTTC. The chain recombines TRBV5-1 with TRBJ2-7; 9 nucleotides agree with TRBD1. CDR1 and CDR2 from the germline V gene are SGHRS and YFSETQ. The V gene end was trimmed by 4 bases and the J gene end by 7 bases; junction bases not matched to a gene: 9. The CDR3 contains 14 residues. The entire variable domain, with the rest obtained from reference TRBV5-1 and TRBJ2-7, is as follows: KAGVTQTPRYLIKTRGQQVTLSCSPISGHRSVSWYQQTPGQGLQFLFEYFSETQRNKGNFPGRFSGRQFSNSRSEMNVSTLELGDSALYLCASSRDRVPREQYFGPGTRLTVT.

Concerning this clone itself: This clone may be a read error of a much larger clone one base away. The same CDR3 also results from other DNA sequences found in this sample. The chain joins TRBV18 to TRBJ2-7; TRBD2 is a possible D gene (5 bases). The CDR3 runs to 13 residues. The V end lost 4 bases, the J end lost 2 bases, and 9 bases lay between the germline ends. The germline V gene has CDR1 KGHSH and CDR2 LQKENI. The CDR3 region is CASSRGQAYEQYF. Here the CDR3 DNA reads TGTGCCAGCTCACGCGGGCAGGCCTACGAGCAGTACTTC.

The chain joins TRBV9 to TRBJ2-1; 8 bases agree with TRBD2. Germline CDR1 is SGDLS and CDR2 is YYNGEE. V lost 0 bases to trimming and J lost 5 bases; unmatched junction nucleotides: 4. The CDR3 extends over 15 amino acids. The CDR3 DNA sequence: TGTGCCAGCAGCGTAGCGGGAGGGCAGGACAATGAGCAGTTCTTC. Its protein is CASSVAGGQDNEQFF.

CDR3 protein: CASIGTGSSYEQYF. CDR3 coding DNA: TGCGCCAGCATAGGGACCGGGAGCTCCTACGAGCAGTACTTC. This chain connects TRBV10-2 to TRBJ2-7, with D possibly being TRBD2 (6 bases). V was pared by 7 bases and J by 0 bases, with 13 bases between. The CDR3 totals 14 residues. CDR1 and CDR2 (germline): WSHSY, SAAADI.

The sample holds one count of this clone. CDR3 in DNA: TGTGCCAGCAGCTTAGTGGGCGGGAGGGTTGCGGCCGGGGAGCTGTTTTTT. The encoded protein is CASSLVGGRVAAGELFF. The J gene is TRBJ2-2, the V gene TRBV11-2, with TRBD2 identical over 9 bases. The CDR3 has 17 residues. The V gene end was trimmed by 1 base and the J gene end by 6 bases; junction bases not matched to a gene: 9. In germline, CDR1 is SGHAT, CDR2 FQNNGV.

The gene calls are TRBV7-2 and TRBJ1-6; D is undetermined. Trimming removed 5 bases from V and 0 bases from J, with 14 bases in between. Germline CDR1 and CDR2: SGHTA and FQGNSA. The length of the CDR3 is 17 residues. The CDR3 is CASSLTFHSSYNSPLHF. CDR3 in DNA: TGTGCCAGCAGCCTAACTTTCCATAGCTCCTATAATTCACCCCTCCACTTT.

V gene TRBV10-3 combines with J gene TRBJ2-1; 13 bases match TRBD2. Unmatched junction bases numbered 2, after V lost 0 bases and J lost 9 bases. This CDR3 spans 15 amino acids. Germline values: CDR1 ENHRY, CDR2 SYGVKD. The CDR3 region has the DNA TGTGCCATCAGTGAGTCGGGACTAGCGGGAACTGAGCAGTTCTTC. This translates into CAISESGLAGTEQFF.

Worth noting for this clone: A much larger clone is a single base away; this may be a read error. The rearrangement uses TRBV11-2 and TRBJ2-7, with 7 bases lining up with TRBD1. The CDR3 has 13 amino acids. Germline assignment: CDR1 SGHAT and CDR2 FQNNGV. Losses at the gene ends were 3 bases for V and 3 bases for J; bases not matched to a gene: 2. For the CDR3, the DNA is TGTGCCAGCAGCTTCGGACAGGTCTACGAGCAGTACTTC. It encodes CASSFGQVYEQYF.